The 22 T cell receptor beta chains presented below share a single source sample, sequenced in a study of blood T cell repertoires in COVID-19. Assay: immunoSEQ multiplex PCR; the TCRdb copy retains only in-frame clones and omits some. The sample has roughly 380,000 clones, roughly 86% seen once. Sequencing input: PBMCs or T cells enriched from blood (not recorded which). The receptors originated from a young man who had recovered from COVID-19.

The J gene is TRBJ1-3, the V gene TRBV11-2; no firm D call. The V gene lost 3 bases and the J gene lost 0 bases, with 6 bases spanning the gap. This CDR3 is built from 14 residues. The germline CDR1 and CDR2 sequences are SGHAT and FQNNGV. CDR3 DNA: TGTGCCAGCAGCTTTGAGCTCTCTGGAAACACCATATATTTT. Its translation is CASSFELSGNTIYF.

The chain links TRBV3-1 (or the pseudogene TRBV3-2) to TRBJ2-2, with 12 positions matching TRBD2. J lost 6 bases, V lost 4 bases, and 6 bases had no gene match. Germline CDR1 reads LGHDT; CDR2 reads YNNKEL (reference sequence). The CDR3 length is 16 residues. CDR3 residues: CASSLLAGGLAGELFF. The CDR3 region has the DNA TGTGCCAGCAGCCTGCTAGCGGGGGGGCTCGCCGGGGAGCTGTTTTTT.

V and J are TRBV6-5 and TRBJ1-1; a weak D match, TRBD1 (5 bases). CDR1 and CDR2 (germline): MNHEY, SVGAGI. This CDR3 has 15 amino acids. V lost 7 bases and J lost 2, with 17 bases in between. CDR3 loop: CASTPPEGANTEAFF. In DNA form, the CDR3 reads TGTGCCAGCACCCCCCCAGAAGGGGCCAACACTGAAGCTTTCTTT.

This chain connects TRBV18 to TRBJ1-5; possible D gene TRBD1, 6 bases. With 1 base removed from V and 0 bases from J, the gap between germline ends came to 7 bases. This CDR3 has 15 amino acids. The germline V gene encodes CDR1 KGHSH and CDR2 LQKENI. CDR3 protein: CASSPRQDSNQPQHF. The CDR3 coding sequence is TGTGCCAGCTCACCACGACAGGATAGCAATCAGCCCCAGCATTTT.

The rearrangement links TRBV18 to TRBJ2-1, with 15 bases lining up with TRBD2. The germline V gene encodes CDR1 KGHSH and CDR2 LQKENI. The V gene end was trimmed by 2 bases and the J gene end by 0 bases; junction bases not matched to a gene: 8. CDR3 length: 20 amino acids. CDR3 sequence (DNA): TGTGCCAGCTCACCAGCCGGGACTAGCGGGGGGCGGAGCTCCTACAATGAGCAGTTCTTC. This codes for CASSPAGTSGGRSSYNEQFF.

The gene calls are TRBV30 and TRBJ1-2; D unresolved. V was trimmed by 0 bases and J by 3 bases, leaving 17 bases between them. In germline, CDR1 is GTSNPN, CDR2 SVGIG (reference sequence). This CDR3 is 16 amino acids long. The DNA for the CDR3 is TGTGCCTGGAGTGTACGAAGGATGGTGCTAGACTATGGCTACACCTTC. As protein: CAWSVRRMVLDYGYTF. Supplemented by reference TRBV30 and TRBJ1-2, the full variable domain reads SQTIHQWPATLVQPVGSPLSLECTVEGTSNPNLYWYRQAAGRGLQLLFYSVGIGQISSEVPQNLSASRPQDRQFILSSKKLLLSDSGFYLCAWSVRRMVLDYGYTFGSGTRLTVV.

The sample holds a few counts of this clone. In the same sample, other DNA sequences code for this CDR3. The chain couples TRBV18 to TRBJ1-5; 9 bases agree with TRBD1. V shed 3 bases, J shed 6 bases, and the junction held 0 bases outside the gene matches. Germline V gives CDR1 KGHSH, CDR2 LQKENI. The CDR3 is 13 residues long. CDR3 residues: CASSPGQGQPQHF. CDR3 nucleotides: TGTGCCAGCTCACCGGGACAGGGTCAGCCCCAGCATTTT.

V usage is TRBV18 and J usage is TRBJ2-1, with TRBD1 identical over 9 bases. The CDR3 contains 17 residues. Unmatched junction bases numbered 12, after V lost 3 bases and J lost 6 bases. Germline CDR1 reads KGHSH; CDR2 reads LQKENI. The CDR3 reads CASSPPVTGTGLNEQFF. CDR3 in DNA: TGTGCCAGCTCACCGCCGGTTACCGGGACAGGGCTCAATGAGCAGTTCTTC.

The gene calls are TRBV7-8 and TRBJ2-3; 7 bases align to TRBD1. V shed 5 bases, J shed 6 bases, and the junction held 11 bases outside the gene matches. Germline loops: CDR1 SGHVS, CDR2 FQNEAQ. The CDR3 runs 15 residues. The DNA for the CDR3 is TGTGCCAGCAGCGTGGACAGGTCCTCCCGCGATACGCAGTATTTT. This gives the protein CASSVDRSSRDTQYF.

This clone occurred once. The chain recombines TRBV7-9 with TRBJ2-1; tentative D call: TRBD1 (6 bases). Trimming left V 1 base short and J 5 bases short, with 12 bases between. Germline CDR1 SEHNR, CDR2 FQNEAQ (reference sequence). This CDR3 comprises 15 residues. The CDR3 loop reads CASSLGEDRDNEQFF. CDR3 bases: TGTGCCAGCAGCTTAGGTGAGGACAGAGACAATGAGCAGTTCTTC.

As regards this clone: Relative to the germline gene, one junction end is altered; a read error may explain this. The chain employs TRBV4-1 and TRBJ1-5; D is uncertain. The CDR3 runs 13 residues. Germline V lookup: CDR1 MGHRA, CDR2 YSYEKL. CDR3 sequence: CASSQVVSEVLDF. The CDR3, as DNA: TGCGCCAGCAGCCAAGTCGTCTCCGAGGTATTGGATTTT.

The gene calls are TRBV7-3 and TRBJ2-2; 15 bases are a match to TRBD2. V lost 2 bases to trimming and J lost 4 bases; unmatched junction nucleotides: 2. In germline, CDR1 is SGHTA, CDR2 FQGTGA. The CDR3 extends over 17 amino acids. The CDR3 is CASSLRGLAGGTGELFF. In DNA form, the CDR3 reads TGTGCCAGCAGCTTACGGGGACTAGCGGGAGGCACCGGGGAGCTGTTTTTT.

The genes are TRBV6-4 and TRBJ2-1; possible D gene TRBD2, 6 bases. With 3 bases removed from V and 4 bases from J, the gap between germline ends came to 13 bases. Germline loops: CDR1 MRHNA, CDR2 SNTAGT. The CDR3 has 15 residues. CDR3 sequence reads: CASSEGGMEYNEQFF. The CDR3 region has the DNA TGTGCCAGCAGTGAAGGAGGGATGGAATACAATGAGCAGTTCTTC.

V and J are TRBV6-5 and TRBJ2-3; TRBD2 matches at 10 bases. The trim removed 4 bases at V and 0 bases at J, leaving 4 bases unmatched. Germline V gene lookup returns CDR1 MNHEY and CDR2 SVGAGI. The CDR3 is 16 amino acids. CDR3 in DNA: TGTGCCAGCAGTTTAGCGGGGGGCGCTAGCACAGATACGCAGTATTTT. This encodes CASSLAGGASTDTQYF.

The chain's CDR3 is CASSRGQGLIDEQYF. In DNA, the CDR3 is TGTGCCAGCAGCAGAGGACAGGGCTTAATTGACGAGCAGTACTTC. The chain uses TRBV5-8 and TRBJ2-7; 8 bases are a match to TRBD1. The CDR3 has 15 residues. Per germline, CDR1 SGHTS and CDR2 YDEGEE. Trimming took 4 bases from V and 5 from J; bases not matched to a gene: 11. Full variable domain (outside the CDR3, taken from reference TRBV5-8 and TRBJ2-7): EAGVTQSPTHLIKTRGQQATLRCSPISGHTSVYWYQQALGLGLQFLLWYDEGEERNRGNFPPRFSGRQFPNYSSELNVNALELEDSALYLCASSRGQGLIDEQYFGPGTRLTVT.

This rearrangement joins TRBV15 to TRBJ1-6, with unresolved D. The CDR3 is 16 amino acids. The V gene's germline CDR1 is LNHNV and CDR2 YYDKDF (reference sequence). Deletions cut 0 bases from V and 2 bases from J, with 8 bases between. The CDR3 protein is CATSRDRAAYNSPLHF. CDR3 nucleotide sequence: TGTGCCACCAGCAGAGATCGTGCAGCCTATAATTCACCCCTCCACTTT. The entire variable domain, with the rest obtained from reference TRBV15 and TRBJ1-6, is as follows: DAMVIQNPRYQVTQFGKPVTLSCSQTLNHNVMYWYQQKSSQAPKLLFHYYDKDFNNEADTPDNFQSRRPNTSFCFLDIRSPGLGDTAMYLCATSRDRAAYNSPLHFGNGTRLTVT.

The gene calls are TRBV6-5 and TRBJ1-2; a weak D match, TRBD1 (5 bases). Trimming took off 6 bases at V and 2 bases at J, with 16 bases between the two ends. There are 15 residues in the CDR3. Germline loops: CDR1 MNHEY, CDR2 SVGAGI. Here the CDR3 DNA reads TGTGCCAGCAGCTCCCCCGCGGACAAAAACTATGGCTACACCTTC. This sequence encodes CASSSPADKNYGYTF.

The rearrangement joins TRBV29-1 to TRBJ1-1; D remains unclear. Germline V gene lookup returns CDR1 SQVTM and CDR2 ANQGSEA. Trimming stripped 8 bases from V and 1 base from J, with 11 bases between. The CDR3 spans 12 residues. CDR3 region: CSFGRANTEAFF. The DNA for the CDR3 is TGCAGCTTCGGGCGGGCGAACACTGAAGCTTTCTTT.

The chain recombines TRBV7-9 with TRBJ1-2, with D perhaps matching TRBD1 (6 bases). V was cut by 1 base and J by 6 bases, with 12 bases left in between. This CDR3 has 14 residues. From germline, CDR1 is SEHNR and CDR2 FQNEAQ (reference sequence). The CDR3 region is CASSLGGGADGYTF. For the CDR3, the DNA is TGTGCCAGCAGCTTAGGAGGGGGAGCGGATGGCTACACCTTC.

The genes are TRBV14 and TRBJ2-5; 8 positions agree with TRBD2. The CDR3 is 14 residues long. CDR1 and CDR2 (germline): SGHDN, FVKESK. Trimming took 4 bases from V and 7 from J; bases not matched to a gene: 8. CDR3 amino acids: CASSRPGLGGTQYF. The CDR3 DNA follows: TGTGCCAGCAGCCGGCCGGGACTAGGGGGGACCCAGTACTTC.

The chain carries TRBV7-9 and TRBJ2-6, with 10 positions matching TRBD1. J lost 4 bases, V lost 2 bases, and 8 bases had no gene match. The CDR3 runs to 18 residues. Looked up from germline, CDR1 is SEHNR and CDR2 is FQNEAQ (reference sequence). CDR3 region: CASSLRPGTGAGANVLTF. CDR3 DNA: TGTGCCAGCAGCTTACGTCCCGGGACAGGGGCCGGGGCCAACGTCCTGACTTTC.

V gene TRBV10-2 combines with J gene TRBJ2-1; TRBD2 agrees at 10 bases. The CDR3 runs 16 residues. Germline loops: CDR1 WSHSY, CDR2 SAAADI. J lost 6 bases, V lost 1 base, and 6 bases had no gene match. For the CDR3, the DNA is TGCGCCAGCAGTGAGTTTGAGCGGGGGGGCCTCAATGAGCAGTTCTTC. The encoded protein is CASSEFERGGLNEQFF.